Sequencing of this T cell receptor (beta chain) was carried out in a study of human T cells and chemical hapten exposure. Study results and caveats: Compared to controls, expanded TCRs made significantly more large clusters of similar CDR3s.

In TCRdb, the RACE reads were re-called with MiXCR into one record per CDR3 protein. In the table there are about 110,000 distinct CDR3 sequences, 9.2% of which are singletons. Germline CDR1 and CDR2: SGHVS and FNYEAQ. CDR3 length: 16 amino acids. V lost 0 bases and J 1 base, leaving 11 bases between the germline ends. Only a few counts were recorded for this clonotype. As yet, its antigen is unknown. As to time point: patch test 2, 6 weeks after DPC sensitization. Treatment denoted: therapeutic diphenylcyclopropenone sensitization with weekly scalp DPC. Total RNA came from unfractionated whole blood. The sequenced sample was whole blood, obtained in connection with sensitization to the hapten diphenylcyclopropenone (DPC). The origin of this receptor is a woman aged 40 to 50 with alopecia areata. Some clones in this sample may be carry-over from other donors' samples. The chain employs TRBV7-6 and TRBJ2-3; D gene uncertain. The CDR3 DNA sequence: TGTGCCAGCAGCTTAGCTGGAACCTCTGGCACAGATACGCAGTATTTT. Protein product: CASSLAGTSGTDTQYF.